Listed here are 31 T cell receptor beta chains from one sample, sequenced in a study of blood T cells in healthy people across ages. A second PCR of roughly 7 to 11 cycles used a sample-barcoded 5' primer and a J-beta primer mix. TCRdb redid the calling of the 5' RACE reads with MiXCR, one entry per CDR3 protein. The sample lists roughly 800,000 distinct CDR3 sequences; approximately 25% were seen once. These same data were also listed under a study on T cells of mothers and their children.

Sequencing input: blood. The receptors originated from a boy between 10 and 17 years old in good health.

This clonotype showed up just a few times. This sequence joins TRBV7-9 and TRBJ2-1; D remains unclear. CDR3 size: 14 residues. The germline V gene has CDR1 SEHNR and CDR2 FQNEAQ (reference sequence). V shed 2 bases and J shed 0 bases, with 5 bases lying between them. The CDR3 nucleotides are TGTGCCAGCAGCTTAATGAGCTCCTACAATGAGCAGTTCTTC. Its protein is CASSLMSSYNEQFF.

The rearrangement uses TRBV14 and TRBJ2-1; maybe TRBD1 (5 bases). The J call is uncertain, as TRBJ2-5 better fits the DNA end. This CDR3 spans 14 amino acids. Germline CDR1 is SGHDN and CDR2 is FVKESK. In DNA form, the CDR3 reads TGTGCCAGCAGCCAAGAAAGGGGTATTGAGACCCAGTACTTC. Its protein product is CASSQERGIETQYF.

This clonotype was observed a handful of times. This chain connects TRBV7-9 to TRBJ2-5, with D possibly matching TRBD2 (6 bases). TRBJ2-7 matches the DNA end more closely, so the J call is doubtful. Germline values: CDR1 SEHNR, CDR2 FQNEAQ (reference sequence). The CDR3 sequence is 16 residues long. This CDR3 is CASSLGFGQEGYEQYF. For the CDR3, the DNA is TGTGCCAGCAGCTTAGGTTTCGGCCAGGAGGGCTACGAGCAGTACTTC.

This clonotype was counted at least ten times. CDR3 loop: CASSFPQGGGETQYF. DNA for the CDR3: TGTGCCAGCAGTTTTCCACAGGGCGGGGGGGAGACCCAGTACTTC. The V call is TRBV28, the J call TRBJ2-5, with 8 bases aligning to TRBD2. Germline trimming cut 3 bases from V and 5 bases from J; bases unmatched to any gene: 8. Per the germline V gene, CDR1 is MDHEN and CDR2 is SYDVKM. The CDR3 has 15 amino acids.

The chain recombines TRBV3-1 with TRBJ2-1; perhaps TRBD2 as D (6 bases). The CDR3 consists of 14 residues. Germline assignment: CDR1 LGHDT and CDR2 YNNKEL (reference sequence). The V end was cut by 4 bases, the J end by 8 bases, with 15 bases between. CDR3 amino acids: CASSPALAADEQFF. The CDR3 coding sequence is TGTGCCAGCAGCCCGGCGTTAGCGGCCGATGAGCAGTTCTTC.

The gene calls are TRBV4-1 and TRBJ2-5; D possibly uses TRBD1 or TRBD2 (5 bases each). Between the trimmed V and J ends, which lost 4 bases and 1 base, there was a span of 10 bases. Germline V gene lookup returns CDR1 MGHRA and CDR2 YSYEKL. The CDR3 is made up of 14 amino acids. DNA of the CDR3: TGCGCCAGCAGCCCCGGGGACGGCCAAGAGACCCAGTACTTC. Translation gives CASSPGDGQETQYF.

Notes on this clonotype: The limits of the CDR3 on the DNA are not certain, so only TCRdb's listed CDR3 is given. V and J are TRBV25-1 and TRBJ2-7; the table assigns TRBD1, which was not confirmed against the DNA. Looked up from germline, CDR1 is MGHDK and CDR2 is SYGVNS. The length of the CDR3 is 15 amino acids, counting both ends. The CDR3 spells CASSEFGPGSYEQYF.

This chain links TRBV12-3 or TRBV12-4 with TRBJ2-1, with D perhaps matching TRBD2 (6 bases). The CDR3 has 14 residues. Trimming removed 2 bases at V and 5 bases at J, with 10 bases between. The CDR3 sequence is CASSLFWGDNEQFF. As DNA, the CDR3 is TGTGCCAGCAGTTTATTCTGGGGGGACAATGAGCAGTTCTTC.

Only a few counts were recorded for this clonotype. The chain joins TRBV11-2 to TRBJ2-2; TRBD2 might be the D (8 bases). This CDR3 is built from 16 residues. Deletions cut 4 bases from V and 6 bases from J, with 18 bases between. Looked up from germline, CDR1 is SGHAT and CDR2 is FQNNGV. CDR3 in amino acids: CASSSTGGGVAGELFF. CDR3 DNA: TGTGCCAGCAGCTCCACGGGAGGGGGCGTTGCCGGGGAGCTGTTTTTT.

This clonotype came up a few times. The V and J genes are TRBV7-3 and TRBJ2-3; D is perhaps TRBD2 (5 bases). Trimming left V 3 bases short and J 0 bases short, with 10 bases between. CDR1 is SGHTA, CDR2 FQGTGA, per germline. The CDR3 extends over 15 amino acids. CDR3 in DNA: TGTGCCAGCAGCTTCGTATCTAGCAGCACAGATACGCAGTATTTT. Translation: CASSFVSSSTDTQYF.

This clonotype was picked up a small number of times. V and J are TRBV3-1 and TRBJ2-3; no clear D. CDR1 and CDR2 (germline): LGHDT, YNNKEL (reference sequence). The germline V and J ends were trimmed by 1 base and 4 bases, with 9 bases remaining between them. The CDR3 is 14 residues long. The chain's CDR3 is CASSQATVADTQYF. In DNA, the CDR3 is TGTGCCAGCAGCCAAGCGACCGTTGCAGATACGCAGTATTTT.

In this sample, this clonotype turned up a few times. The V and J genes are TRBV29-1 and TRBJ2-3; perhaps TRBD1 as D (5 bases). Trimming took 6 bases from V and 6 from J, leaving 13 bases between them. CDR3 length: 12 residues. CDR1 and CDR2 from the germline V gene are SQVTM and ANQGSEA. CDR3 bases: TGCAGCGTGGACATGAAAACGGATACGCAGTATTTT. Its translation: CSVDMKTDTQYF.

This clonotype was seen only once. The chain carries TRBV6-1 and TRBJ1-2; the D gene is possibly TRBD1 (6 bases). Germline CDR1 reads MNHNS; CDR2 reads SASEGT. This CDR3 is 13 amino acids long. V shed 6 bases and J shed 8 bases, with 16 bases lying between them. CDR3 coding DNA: TGTGCCAGCAGCTTTGGGGGCGCAGAGGGCTACACCTTC. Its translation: CASSFGGAEGYTF.

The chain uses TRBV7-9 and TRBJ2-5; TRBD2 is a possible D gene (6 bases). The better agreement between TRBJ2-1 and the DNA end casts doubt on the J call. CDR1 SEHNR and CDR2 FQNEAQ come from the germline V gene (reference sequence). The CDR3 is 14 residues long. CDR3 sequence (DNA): TGTGCCAGCAGCTCGGACTACCACGAGGATGAGCAGTTCTTC. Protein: CASSSDYHEDEQFF.

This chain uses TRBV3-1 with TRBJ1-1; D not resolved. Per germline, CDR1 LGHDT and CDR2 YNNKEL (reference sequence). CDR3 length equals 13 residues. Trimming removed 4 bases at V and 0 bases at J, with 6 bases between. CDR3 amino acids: CASSPILNTEAFF. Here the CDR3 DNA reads TGTGCCAGCAGCCCTATATTGAACACTGAAGCTTTCTTT.

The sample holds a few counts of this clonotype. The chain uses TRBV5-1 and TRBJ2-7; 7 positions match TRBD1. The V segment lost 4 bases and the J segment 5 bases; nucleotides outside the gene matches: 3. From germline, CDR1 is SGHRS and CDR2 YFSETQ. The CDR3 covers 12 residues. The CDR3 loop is CASSKTGDEQYF. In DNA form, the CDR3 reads TGCGCCAGCAGCAAAACAGGGGACGAGCAGTACTTC.

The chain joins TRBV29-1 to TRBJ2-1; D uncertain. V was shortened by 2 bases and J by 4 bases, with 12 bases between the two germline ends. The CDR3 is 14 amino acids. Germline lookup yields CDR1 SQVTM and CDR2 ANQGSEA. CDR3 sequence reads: CSVESVPSYNEQFF. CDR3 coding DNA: TGCAGCGTTGAATCCGTTCCCTCTTACAATGAGCAGTTCTTC.

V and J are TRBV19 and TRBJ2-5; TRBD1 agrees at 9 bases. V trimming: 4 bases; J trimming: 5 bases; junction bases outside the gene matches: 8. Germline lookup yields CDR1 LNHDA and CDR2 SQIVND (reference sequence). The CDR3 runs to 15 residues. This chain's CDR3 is CASSTSDRGWETQYF. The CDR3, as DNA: TGTGCCAGTAGTACCTCGGACAGGGGCTGGGAGACCCAGTACTTC.

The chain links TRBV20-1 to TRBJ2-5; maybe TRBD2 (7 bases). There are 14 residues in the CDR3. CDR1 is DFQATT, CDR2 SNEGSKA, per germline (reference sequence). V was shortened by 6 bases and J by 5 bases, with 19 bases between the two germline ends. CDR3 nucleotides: TGCAGTGCGAAGTCTAGCGGAGGGGGGGAGACCCAGTACTTC. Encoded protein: CSAKSSGGGETQYF.

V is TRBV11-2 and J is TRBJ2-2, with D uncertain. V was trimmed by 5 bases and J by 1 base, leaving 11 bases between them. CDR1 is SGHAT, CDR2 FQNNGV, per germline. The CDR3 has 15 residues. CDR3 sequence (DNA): TGTGCCAGCAGCGGTCTGACCAAGAACACCGGGGAGCTGTTTTTT. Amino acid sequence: CASSGLTKNTGELFF.

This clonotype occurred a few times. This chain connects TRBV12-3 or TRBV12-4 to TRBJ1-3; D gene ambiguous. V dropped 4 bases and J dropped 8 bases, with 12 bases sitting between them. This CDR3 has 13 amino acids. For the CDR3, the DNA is TGTGCCAGCAGTTCCATGGAGAGCGACACCATATATTTT. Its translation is CASSSMESDTIYF.

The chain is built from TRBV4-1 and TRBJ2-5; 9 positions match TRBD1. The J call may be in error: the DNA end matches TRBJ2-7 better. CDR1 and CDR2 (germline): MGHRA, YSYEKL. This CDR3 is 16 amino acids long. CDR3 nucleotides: TGCGCCAGCAGCCAAGAACGGACAGGGGTTGCCTACGAGCAGTACTTC. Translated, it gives CASSQERTGVAYEQYF.

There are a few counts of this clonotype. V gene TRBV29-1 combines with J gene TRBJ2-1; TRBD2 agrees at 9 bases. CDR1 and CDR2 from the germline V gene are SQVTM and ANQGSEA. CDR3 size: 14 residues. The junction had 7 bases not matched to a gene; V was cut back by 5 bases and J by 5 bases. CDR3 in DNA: TGCAGCGTTCACGCGGGAGGGCCCCACAATGAGCAGTTCTTC. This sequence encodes CSVHAGGPHNEQFF.

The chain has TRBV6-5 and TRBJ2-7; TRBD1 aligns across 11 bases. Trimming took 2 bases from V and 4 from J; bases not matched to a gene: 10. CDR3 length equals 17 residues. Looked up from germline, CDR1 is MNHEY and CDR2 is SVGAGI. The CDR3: CASSYGGVGTGGYEQYF. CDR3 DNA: TGTGCCAGCAGTTACGGGGGCGTTGGGACAGGGGGGTACGAGCAGTACTTC.

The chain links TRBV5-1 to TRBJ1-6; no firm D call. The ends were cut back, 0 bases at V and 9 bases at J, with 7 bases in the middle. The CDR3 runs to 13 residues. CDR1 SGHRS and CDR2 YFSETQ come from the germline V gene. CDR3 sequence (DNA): TGCGCCAGCAGCTTGGCGGCAAGTTCACCCCTCCACTTT. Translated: CASSLAASSPLHF.

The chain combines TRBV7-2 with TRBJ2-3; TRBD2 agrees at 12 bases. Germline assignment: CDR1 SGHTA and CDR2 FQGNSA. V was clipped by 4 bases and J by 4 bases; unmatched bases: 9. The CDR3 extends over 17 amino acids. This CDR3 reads CASSSPLAGGLADTQYF. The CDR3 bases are TGTGCCAGCAGCTCACCCCTAGCGGGAGGGCTCGCAGATACGCAGTATTTT.

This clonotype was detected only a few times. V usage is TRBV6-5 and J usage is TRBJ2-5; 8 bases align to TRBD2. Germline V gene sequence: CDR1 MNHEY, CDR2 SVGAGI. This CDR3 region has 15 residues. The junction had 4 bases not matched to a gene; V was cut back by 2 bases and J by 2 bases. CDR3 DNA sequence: TGTGCCAGCAGTTACGTGGCGGGGGGACAAGAGACCCAGTACTTC. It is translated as CASSYVAGGQETQYF.

Here the CDR3 reads CASSPSLGGWDGYTF. CDR3 bases: TGTGCCAGCAGCCCAAGCCTCGGGGGCTGGGATGGCTACACCTTC. The chain links TRBV7-2 to TRBJ1-2, with D maybe TRBD1 (6 bases). Looked up from germline, CDR1 is SGHTA and CDR2 is FQGNSA. V shed 5 bases and J shed 6 bases, with 19 bases lying between them. The CDR3 totals 15 residues.

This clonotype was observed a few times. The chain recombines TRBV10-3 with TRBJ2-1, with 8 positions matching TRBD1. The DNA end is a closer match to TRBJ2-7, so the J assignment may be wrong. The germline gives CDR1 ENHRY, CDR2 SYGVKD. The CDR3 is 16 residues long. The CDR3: CAISDQTDRDSYEQYF. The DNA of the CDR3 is TGTGCCATCAGTGACCAAACGGACAGGGACTCCTACGAGCAGTACTTC.

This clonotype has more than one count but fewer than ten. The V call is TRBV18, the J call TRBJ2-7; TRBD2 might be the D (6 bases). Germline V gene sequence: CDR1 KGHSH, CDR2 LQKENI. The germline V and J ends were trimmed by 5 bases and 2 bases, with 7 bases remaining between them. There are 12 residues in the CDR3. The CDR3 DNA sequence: TGTGCCAGCTCAGGGACTGCCTACGAGCAGTACTTC. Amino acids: CASSGTAYEQYF.

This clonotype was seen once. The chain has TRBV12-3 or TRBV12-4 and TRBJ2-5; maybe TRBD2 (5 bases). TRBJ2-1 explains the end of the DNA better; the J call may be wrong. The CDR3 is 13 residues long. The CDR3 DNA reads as TGTGCCAGCAGTTTAGCGGAGGATAATGAGCAGTTCTTC. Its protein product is CASSLAEDNEQFF.